The present entry profiles one T cell receptor (beta chain) with its context. These data originate in a study of blood T cell repertoires in COVID-19. Looking at the study overall: Sites in the United States, Italy and Spain provided acute and convalescent COVID-19 samples. PBMCs, B-cell-depleted T cells, or T cells provided the cDNA or gDNA that made up the material.

Germline V CDR1 and CDR2: MRHNA, SNTAGT. CDR3 length: 15 residues. V shed 6 bases and J 5 bases; nucleotides not matched to a gene: 6. Method: immunoSEQ multiplex PCR; TCRdb's copy keeps in-frame clones and lacks some. This table holds roughly 220,000 clones, more than 85% found once. This chain joins TRBV6-4 and TRBJ2-1, with 11 bases fitting TRBD1. Sequenced: peripheral blood. The receptor was isolated from a man in his sixties with acute or convalescent COVID-19. The CDR3 bases are TGTGCCAGCAGCCTAGGGACAGGGGGAGACAATGAGCAGTTCTTC. Translation gives CASSLGTGGDNEQFF.